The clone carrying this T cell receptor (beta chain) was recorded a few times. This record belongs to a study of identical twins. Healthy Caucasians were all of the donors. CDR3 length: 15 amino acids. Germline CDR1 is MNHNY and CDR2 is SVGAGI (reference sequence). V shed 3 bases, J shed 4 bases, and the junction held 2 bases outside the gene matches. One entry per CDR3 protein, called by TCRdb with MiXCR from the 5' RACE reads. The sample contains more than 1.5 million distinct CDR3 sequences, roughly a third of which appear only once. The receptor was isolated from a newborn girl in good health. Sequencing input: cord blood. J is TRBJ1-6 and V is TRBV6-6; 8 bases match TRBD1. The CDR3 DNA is TGTGCCAGCAGTTATAACAGGGGGTATAATTCACCCCTCCACTTT. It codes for CASSYNRGYNSPLHF.